This T cell receptor beta chain was documented in a study of blood T cell repertoires in COVID-19. In the study overall: Italy, Spain and the United States were the sources of the convalescent and acute COVID-19 samples. Sample material is recorded as cDNA or gDNA derived from T cells, B-cell-depleted T cells, or PBMCs.

This CDR3 comprises 13 residues. V lost 6 bases to trimming and J lost 0 bases, with 3 bases between them. CDR1 and CDR2 from the germline V gene are MNHEY and SMNVEV (reference sequence). Per the study methods: From reference gene primer amplification, estimates of nucleated cell counts were derived. Only in-frame clones appear in the TCRdb table, and some are missing; sequencing was by immunoSEQ multiplex PCR. V, J and clone size derive from that table, while D and trimming were established from the DNA sequence. The data show roughly 150,000 clones, more than 90% seen once. The TCR was taken from a man aged 60 to 75 with active or convalescent COVID-19. Sequencing used peripheral blood. The rearrangement joins TRBV27 to TRBJ1-6; D unclear. CDR3 amino acids: CASSLSYNSPLHF. For the CDR3, the DNA is TGTGCCAGCAGCCTCTCCTATAATTCACCCCTCCACTTT.